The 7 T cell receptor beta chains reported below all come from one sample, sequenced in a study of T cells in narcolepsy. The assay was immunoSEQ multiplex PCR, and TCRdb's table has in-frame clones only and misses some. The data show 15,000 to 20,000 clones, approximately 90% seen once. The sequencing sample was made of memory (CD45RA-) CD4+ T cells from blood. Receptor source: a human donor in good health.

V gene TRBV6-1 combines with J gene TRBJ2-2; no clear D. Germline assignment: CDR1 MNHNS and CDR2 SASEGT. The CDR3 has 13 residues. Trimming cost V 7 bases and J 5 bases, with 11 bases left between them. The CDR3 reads CASNFWLTGELFF. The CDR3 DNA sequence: TGTGCCAGCAACTTTTGGTTGACCGGGGAGCTGTTTTTT.

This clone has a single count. The DNA for the CDR3 is TGTGCCAGCAGGGACACCCGACAGGGGGACTCCTATAATTCACCCCTCCACTTT. Protein sequence: CASRDTRQGDSYNSPLHF. V usage is TRBV2 and J usage is TRBJ1-6; 9 positions agree with TRBD1. The germline CDR1 and CDR2 sequences are SNHLY and FYNNEI. V gave up 6 bases and J gave up 0 bases; unmatched junction bases: 9. The length of the CDR3 is 18 residues.

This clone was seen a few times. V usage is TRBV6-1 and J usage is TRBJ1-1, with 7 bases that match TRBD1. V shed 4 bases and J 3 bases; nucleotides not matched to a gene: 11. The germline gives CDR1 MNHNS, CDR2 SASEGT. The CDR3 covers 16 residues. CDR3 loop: CASSGMGDRAHTEAFF. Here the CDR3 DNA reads TGTGCCAGCAGTGGGATGGGAGACAGGGCACACACTGAAGCTTTCTTT.

CDR3 sequence (DNA): TGTGCCAGCAGCTCTCTGACAGGGGCGGTCTCTGAGCAGTTCTTC. Encoded protein: CASSSLTGAVSEQFF. The chain links TRBV7-2 to TRBJ2-1, with 8 nucleotides matching TRBD1. The junction had 11 bases not matched to a gene; V was cut back by 4 bases and J by 9 bases. Germline-derived CDR1 and CDR2 are SGHTA and FQGNSA. The CDR3 has 15 residues.

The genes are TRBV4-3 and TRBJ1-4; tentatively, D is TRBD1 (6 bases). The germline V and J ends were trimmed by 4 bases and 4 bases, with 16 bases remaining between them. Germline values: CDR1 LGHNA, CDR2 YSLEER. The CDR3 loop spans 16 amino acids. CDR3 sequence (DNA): TGCGCCAGCAGCCGCCAAGGGGGGACTTATAATGAAAAACTGTTTTTT. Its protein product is CASSRQGGTYNEKLFF.

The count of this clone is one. The chain's CDR3 is CASSLVSGRAGEQYF. CDR3 DNA sequence: TGTGCCAGCAGTCTCGTTAGCGGGAGGGCTGGCGAGCAGTACTTC. The chain uses TRBV7-9 and TRBJ2-5, with 11 bases matching TRBD2. Matching the DNA end better, TRBJ2-7 makes the J call doubtful. The CDR3 is 15 residues long. Germline V gene lookup returns CDR1 SEHNR and CDR2 FQNEAQ (reference sequence).

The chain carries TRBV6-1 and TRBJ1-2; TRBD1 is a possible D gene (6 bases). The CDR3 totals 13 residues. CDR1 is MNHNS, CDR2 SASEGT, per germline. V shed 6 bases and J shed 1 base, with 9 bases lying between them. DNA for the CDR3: TGTGCCAGCAGCCGACAGGATAACTATGGCTACACCTTC. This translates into CASSRQDNYGYTF.